The next 31 T cell receptor beta chains were all read from a single sample in a study of metastatic and nonmetastatic thyroid tumors. TCRdb re-analyzed the PCR reads using MiXCR. The table lists approximately 35,000 clones, roughly a third of them singletons, with 22% in the top ten. Ahead of thyroid surgery, no patient had received treatment of any kind. Sequenced sample: tumor tissue. The receptors were sampled from a female donor with papillary thyroid cancer or a benign thyroid nodule (not recorded which). Some clones in this sample may be carry-over from other donors' samples.

This clone has a handful of counts. The chain joins TRBV6-2 or TRBV6-3 to TRBJ2-7, with TRBD2 matching 7 bases. The V gene's germline CDR1 is MNHEY and CDR2 SVGEGT. This CDR3 is 14 amino acids long. Losses at the gene ends were 2 bases for V and 0 bases for J; bases not matched to a gene: 1. For the CDR3, the DNA is TGTGCCAGCAGTTACCAGCGGGACTCCTACGAGCAGTACTTC. Its translation: CASSYQRDSYEQYF.

This chain joins TRBV5-1 and TRBJ2-3; 8 nucleotides agree with TRBD1. V gave up 4 bases and J gave up 6 bases; unmatched junction bases: 7. There are 14 residues in the CDR3. Germline-derived CDR1 and CDR2 are SGHRS and YFSETQ. Here the CDR3 DNA reads TGCGCCAGCAGCCTTCGGACAGGGTTGGATACGCAGTATTTT. Residues: CASSLRTGLDTQYF. The variable domain in full, completed from reference TRBV5-1 and TRBJ2-3, reads KAGVTQTPRYLIKTRGQQVTLSCSPISGHRSVSWYQQTPGQGLQFLFEYFSETQRNKGNFPGRFSGRQFSNSRSEMNVSTLELGDSALYLCASSLRTGLDTQYFGPGTRLTVL.

The V gene is TRBV4-2, the J gene TRBJ2-3; no definite D call. V was pared by 0 bases and J by 3 bases, with 7 bases between. The V gene's germline CDR1 is LGHNA and CDR2 YNFKEQ. The CDR3 has 14 amino acids. CDR3 sequence (DNA): TGTGCCAGCAGCCAAGATCTATCTACAGATACGCAGTATTTT. Translated, it gives CASSQDLSTDTQYF.

The chain carries TRBV7-3 and TRBJ1-1; D is unresolved. Germline CDR1 reads SGHTA; CDR2 reads FQGTGA. This CDR3 has 13 residues. V lost 4 bases and J 3 bases, leaving 9 bases between the germline ends. CDR3: CASSSDKHTEAFF. The DNA of the CDR3 is TGTGCCAGCAGCTCTGACAAGCACACTGAAGCTTTCTTT.

The genes are TRBV7-9 and TRBJ1-1; 7 bases map to TRBD1. The CDR3 has 14 residues. The ends lost 1 base at V and 1 base at J; junction bases unmatched: 0. Germline CDR1 reads SEHNR; CDR2 reads FQNEAQ (reference sequence). The CDR3, as DNA: TGTGCCAGCAGCTTAGGGACAGGGAACACTGAAGCTTTCTTT. Its protein is CASSLGTGNTEAFF.

This clone appeared a few times. The V gene is TRBV27, the J gene TRBJ1-5; D gene uncertain. Trimming took 3 bases from V and 6 from J, leaving 9 bases between them. In germline, CDR1 is MNHEY, CDR2 SMNVEV (reference sequence). The CDR3 is 13 residues long. CDR3 amino acids: CASSFSGFQPQHF. In DNA form, the CDR3 reads TGTGCCAGCAGTTTTAGCGGGTTTCAGCCCCAGCATTTT.

V and J are TRBV9 and TRBJ2-7; 11 nucleotides align to TRBD2. CDR3 length equals 14 residues. In germline, CDR1 is SGDLS, CDR2 YYNGEE. V lost 3 bases to trimming and J lost 3 bases; unmatched junction nucleotides: 2. The CDR3: CASSAGTSGYEQYF. CDR3 nucleotide sequence: TGTGCCAGCAGCGCCGGGACTAGCGGCTACGAGCAGTACTTC.

This chain links TRBV12-3 or TRBV12-4 with TRBJ1-6, with D possibly matching TRBD1 (6 bases). The CDR3 has 14 amino acids. V lost 10 bases, J lost 6 bases, and 16 bases lay in between. The DNA for the CDR3 is TGTGCCATCTCAGGGGTAGGCGGTAATTCACCCCTCCACTTT. Encoded protein: CAISGVGGNSPLHF.

Judged by abundance, this clone is medium-sized. The V and J genes are TRBV18 and TRBJ1-5; 7 nucleotides agree with TRBD1. Germline lookup yields CDR1 KGHSH and CDR2 LQKENI. The V and J ends lost 3 bases and 5 bases, in that order; junction bases with no gene match: 4. The CDR3 contains 14 residues. CDR3 nucleotide sequence: TGTGCCAGCTCACCCGGCACAGGGGATCAGCCCCAGCATTTT. This translates into CASSPGTGDQPQHF.

The chain is built from TRBV30 and TRBJ1-4; D is uncertain. Trimming took off 3 bases at V and 0 bases at J, with 8 bases between the two ends. The CDR3 loop spans 14 amino acids. Germline loops: CDR1 GTSNPN, CDR2 SVGIG (reference sequence). In DNA form, the CDR3 reads TGTGCCTGGAGGCGGAGAACAACTAATGAAAAACTGTTTTTT. Protein product: CAWRRRTTNEKLFF. Supplemented by reference TRBV30 and TRBJ1-4, the full variable domain reads SQTIHQWPATLVQPVGSPLSLECTVEGTSNPNLYWYRQAAGRGLQLLFYSVGIGQISSEVPQNLSASRPQDRQFILSSKKLLLSDSGFYLCAWRRRTTNEKLFFGSGTQLSVL.

The chain recombines TRBV6-1 with TRBJ1-1; D unclear. V was cut by 1 base and J by 0 bases, with 9 bases left in between. This CDR3 region has 15 residues. Looked up from germline, CDR1 is MNHNS and CDR2 is SASEGT. This chain's CDR3 is CASSEEHNLNTEAFF. The DNA for the CDR3 is TGTGCCAGCAGTGAAGAACACAATCTGAACACTGAAGCTTTCTTT.

The V and J genes are TRBV5-6 and TRBJ2-5; no firm D call. Germline loops: CDR1 SGHDT, CDR2 YYEEEE. The CDR3 extends over 13 amino acids. Trimming left V 5 bases short and J 5 bases short, with 13 bases between. Written as DNA, the CDR3 is TGTGCCAGCAGTCTTCGGCAAGGGGAGACCCAGTACTTC. Amino acids: CASSLRQGETQYF. Full variable domain (outside the CDR3, taken from reference TRBV5-6 and TRBJ2-5): DAGVTQSPTHLIKTRGQQVTLRCSPKSGHDTVSWYQQALGQGPQFIFQYYEEEERQRGNFPDRFSGHQFPNYSSELNVNALLLGDSALYLCASSLRQGETQYFGPGTRLLVL.

This clone came up a few times. This rearrangement joins TRBV30 to TRBJ1-2; D is ambiguous. V gave up 3 bases and J gave up 3 bases, with 14 bases separating them. The CDR3 length is 14 residues. CDR1 is GTSNPN, CDR2 SVGIG, per germline (reference sequence). CDR3 in amino acids: CAWSRLDSDYGYTF. CDR3 nucleotide sequence: TGTGCCTGGAGCCGACTTGATTCCGACTATGGCTACACCTTC. The full variable domain, with the rest looked up from reference TRBV30 and TRBJ1-2, is SQTIHQWPATLVQPVGSPLSLECTVEGTSNPNLYWYRQAAGRGLQLLFYSVGIGQISSEVPQNLSASRPQDRQFILSSKKLLLSDSGFYLCAWSRLDSDYGYTFGSGTRLTVV.

This clone was detected ten times or more. The chain joins TRBV27 to TRBJ1-6; no firm D call. Trimming removed 3 bases from V and 14 bases from J, with 14 bases in between. The CDR3 is 13 residues long. Germline V lookup: CDR1 MNHEY, CDR2 SMNVEV (reference sequence). The CDR3: CASSFLLGSTLHF. The CDR3 DNA follows: TGTGCCAGCAGTTTTTTATTGGGCTCTACCCTCCACTTT.

The chain recombines TRBV7-2 with TRBJ2-4, with D perhaps matching TRBD1 (5 bases). There are 12 residues in the CDR3. Trimming cost V 5 bases and J 12 bases, with 14 bases left between them. Per germline, CDR1 SGHTA and CDR2 FQGNSA. The CDR3 DNA reads TGTGCCAGCAGCGGGGCAGGACGGAGTCAGTACTTC. It translates to CASSGAGRSQYF.

This clone was detected a few times. The chain uses TRBV6-2 or TRBV6-3 and TRBJ2-2; D not resolved. The CDR3 contains 13 residues. Trimming pared 6 bases from V and 3 bases from J, leaving 8 bases between. The V gene's germline CDR1 is MNHEY and CDR2 SVGEGT. CDR3 sequence reads: CASSPRDTGELFF. CDR3 in DNA: TGTGCCAGCAGCCCCCGGGACACCGGGGAGCTGTTTTTT.

This sequence joins TRBV4-1 and TRBJ1-5, with D possibly being TRBD1 (5 bases). The CDR3 totals 15 residues. Germline V gene sequence: CDR1 MGHRA, CDR2 YSYEKL. V lost 1 base and J 5 bases, leaving 12 bases between the germline ends. The CDR3 sequence is CASSQVQGGYQPQHF. The CDR3 nucleotides are TGCGCCAGCAGCCAAGTCCAGGGTGGGTATCAGCCCCAGCATTTT.

In its sample, this clone was seen once. The chain couples TRBV9 to TRBJ1-6, with unresolved D. CDR1 SGDLS and CDR2 YYNGEE come from the germline V gene. V shed 2 bases and J shed 5 bases, with 11 bases lying between them. There are 15 residues in the CDR3. The CDR3 sequence: CASSVGVTNNSPLHF. The DNA of the CDR3 is TGTGCCAGCAGCGTTGGGGTGACGAATAATTCACCCCTCCACTTT.

The gene calls are TRBV19 and TRBJ2-2, with 9 bases lining up with TRBD1. Germline V lookup: CDR1 LNHDA, CDR2 SQIVND (reference sequence). The J segment lost 5 bases and the V segment lost 5 bases, leaving 6 bases of the junction unmatched. CDR3 length: 15 residues. CDR3 sequence reads: CASSPRTGETGELFF. CDR3 nucleotide sequence: TGTGCCAGTAGTCCCCGGACAGGGGAAACCGGGGAGCTGTTTTTT. The variable domain in full, with the rest retrieved from reference TRBV19 and TRBJ2-2, is DGGITQSPKYLFRKEGQNVTLSCEQNLNHDAMYWYRQDPGQGLRLIYYSQIVNDFQKGDIAEGYSVSREKKESFPLTVTSAQKNPTAFYLCASSPRTGETGELFFGEGSRLTVL.

This chain links TRBV5-1 with TRBJ2-3; 9 bases map to TRBD2. The germline V gene has CDR1 SGHRS and CDR2 YFSETQ. V lost 3 bases to trimming and J lost 4 bases; unmatched junction nucleotides: 12. This CDR3 has 17 residues. CDR3 region: CASSSVEREVSPDTQYF. The CDR3 coding sequence is TGCGCCAGCAGCTCGGTTGAGCGGGAGGTTTCCCCAGATACGCAGTATTTT. Together with reference TRBV5-1 and TRBJ2-3, the CDR3 gives the full variable domain: KAGVTQTPRYLIKTRGQQVTLSCSPISGHRSVSWYQQTPGQGLQFLFEYFSETQRNKGNFPGRFSGRQFSNSRSEMNVSTLELGDSALYLCASSSVEREVSPDTQYFGPGTRLTVL.

This clone was detected once. J is TRBJ1-2 and V is TRBV9; 9 nucleotides match TRBD1. CDR3 length: 16 amino acids. Germline V gene data show CDR1 as SGDLS and CDR2 as YYNGEE. The V segment lost 4 bases and the J segment 2 bases; nucleotides outside the gene matches: 9. CDR3 in DNA: TGTGCCAGCAGCCCCTCCGGGACAGGGACAAACTATGGCTACACCTTC. Its translation: CASSPSGTGTNYGYTF. Full variable domain (missing parts from reference TRBV9 and TRBJ1-2): DSGVTQTPKHLITATGQRVTLRCSPRSGDLSVYWYQQSLDQGLQFLIQYYNGEERAKGNILERFSAQQFPDLHSELNLSSLELGDSALYFCASSPSGTGTNYGYTFGSGTRLTVV.

This clone was observed a handful of times. The rearrangement links TRBV24-1 to TRBJ2-3; D is perhaps TRBD2 (5 bases). Germline CDR1 reads KGHDR; CDR2 reads SFDVKD. This CDR3 has 15 residues. V lost 2 bases and J lost 3, with 11 bases in between. The CDR3 here is CATSDWTGETDTQYF. CDR3 DNA: TGTGCCACCAGTGATTGGACTGGAGAAACAGATACGCAGTATTTT.

J is TRBJ1-4 and V is TRBV6-1, with D uncertain. This CDR3 has 17 amino acids. The germline V and J ends were trimmed by 2 bases and 2 bases, with 15 bases remaining between them. Germline-derived CDR1 and CDR2 are MNHNS and SASEGT. The CDR3 sequence is CASSEMAGSSTNEKLFF. CDR3 bases: TGTGCCAGCAGTGAAATGGCAGGCAGTTCCACTAATGAAAAACTGTTTTTT.

As regards this clone: The same CDR3 arises from other DNA sequences in this sample as well. The rearrangement uses TRBV28 and TRBJ2-7, with 7 bases fitting TRBD1. The CDR3 has 14 residues. Germline loops: CDR1 MDHEN, CDR2 SYDVKM. Losses at the gene ends were 6 bases for V and 3 bases for J; bases not matched to a gene: 8. CDR3 protein: CASSLPGQIYEQYF. The CDR3 DNA sequence: TGTGCCAGCAGCCTTCCGGGACAGATCTACGAGCAGTACTTC.

In DNA, the CDR3 is TGTGCCAGCAGTTTACCGATTAACTATGGCTACACCTTC. Translation gives CASSLPINYGYTF. This chain connects TRBV12-3 or TRBV12-4 to TRBJ1-2; D remains ambiguous. With 2 bases removed from V and 1 base from J, the gap between germline ends came to 5 bases. The CDR3 runs 13 residues.

J is TRBJ2-1 and V is TRBV12-3 or TRBV12-4, with TRBD2 matching 9 bases. The ends lost 6 bases at V and 2 bases at J; junction bases unmatched: 8. This CDR3 is 16 amino acids long. CDR3 coding DNA: TGTGCCAGCAGCCCCAGCGGGGGGTTCGCCTACAATGAGCAGTTCTTC. This codes for CASSPSGGFAYNEQFF.

There are a few counts of this clone. The rearrangement links TRBV28 to TRBJ2-2; the match to TRBD2 covers 8 bases. V was clipped by 6 bases and J by 0 bases; unmatched bases: 9. CDR3 length: 17 residues. Germline V gene lookup returns CDR1 MDHEN and CDR2 SYDVKM. This chain's CDR3 is CASSRYRTSTNTGELFF. The CDR3 DNA is TGTGCCAGCAGCCGTTATCGGACTAGCACGAACACCGGGGAGCTGTTTTTT.

This chain connects TRBV6-1 to TRBJ2-2, with 12 bases fitting TRBD2. With 6 bases clipped from V and 5 bases from J, the junction kept 4 bases outside the gene matches. The germline CDR1 and CDR2 sequences are MNHNS and SASEGT. This CDR3 is built from 15 residues. CDR3 protein: CASRRLAGVTGELFF. The CDR3 nucleotides read TGTGCCAGCAGAAGACTAGCGGGAGTTACCGGGGAGCTGTTTTTT.

This clone rates as large. This rearrangement joins TRBV6-1 to TRBJ1-2; 8 bases agree with TRBD1. The CDR3 contains 13 residues. Per the germline V gene, CDR1 is MNHNS and CDR2 is SASEGT. Germline trimming cut 4 bases from V and 6 bases from J; bases unmatched to any gene: 4. CDR3 protein: CASSAGTGDGYTF. CDR3 nucleotide sequence: TGTGCCAGCAGTGCCGGGACAGGAGATGGCTACACCTTC.

A note on this clone: Since no conserved phenylalanine or tryptophan closes the CDR3, a read error is the likely cause. The chain is built from TRBV10-2 and TRBJ1-2; 7 nucleotides line up with TRBD1. The V gene's germline CDR1 is WSHSY and CDR2 SAAADI. Germline trimming cut 6 bases from V and 6 bases from J; bases unmatched to any gene: 7. The CDR3 loop spans 13 amino acids. In DNA form, the CDR3 reads TGCGCCAGCAGAAGAGGGACAGAAGATGGCTACACCTCC. Amino acids: CASRRGTEDGYTS.

This clone was recorded a few times. The V and J genes are TRBV6-5 and TRBJ1-2; 8 bases fit TRBD1. After removal of 2 bases from V and 3 bases from J, the junction contained 2 bases not matched to a gene. Germline V gives CDR1 MNHEY, CDR2 SVGAGI. This CDR3 has 14 residues. CDR3 sequence reads: CASSYRQGYYGYTF. CDR3 DNA: TGTGCCAGCAGTTACCGACAGGGGTACTATGGCTACACCTTC.